This TCR beta chain derives from a study of glioma-infiltrating T cells after dendritic cell vaccination. The method was immunoSEQ multiplex PCR; TCRdb's version includes in-frame clones alone and lacks a portion of them. The data contain roughly 80,000 clones, about nine tenths of them seen just once; the ten biggest clones take up around 2.1%. The time point: after dendritic cell vaccination, including at tumor progression/relapse. PBMC were collected before vaccination, two weeks after the third vaccination, and at progression. CDR1 and CDR2 (germline): SEHNR, FQNEAQ (reference sequence). V was pared by 5 bases and J by 8 bases, with 6 bases of the junction left unmatched. The CDR3 runs to 14 residues.

This sample comprised blood, obtained after dendritic cell vaccination. The chain couples TRBV7-9 to TRBJ2-1; TRBD1 agrees at 10 bases. This sequence was found in a human donor with glioblastoma. CDR3 sequence reads: CASSPGTGVYEQFF. CDR3 DNA sequence: TGTGCCAGCAGCCCCGGGACAGGGGTATATGAGCAGTTCTTC. Using reference TRBV7-9 and TRBJ2-1 for the parts outside the CDR3, the full variable domain is DTGVSQNPRHKITKRGQNVTFRCDPISEHNRLYWYRQTLGQGPEFLTYFQNEAQLEKSRLLSDRFSAERPKGSFSTLEIQRTEQGDSAMYLCASSPGTGVYEQFFGPGTRLTVL.